A single sample gave rise to the 29 T cell receptor beta chains below, sequenced in a study of T cell repertoires in ileal Crohn's disease. Here immunoSEQ multiplex PCR was the method, and the copy in TCRdb shows in-frame clones only, minus some. The sample holds around 6,000 clones, over 70% seen once. The sequenced sample consisted of ileal tissue. The receptor source for this set is an adult with Crohn's disease.

This clone was seen once. The rearrangement uses TRBV7-2 and TRBJ2-3; 11 bases match TRBD2. The length of the CDR3 is 16 residues. From germline, CDR1 is SGHTA and CDR2 FQGNSA. The J segment lost 0 bases and the V segment lost 8 bases, leaving 7 bases of the junction unmatched. The CDR3 loop reads CASGHSGGASTDTQYF. The CDR3, as DNA: TGTGCCAGCGGACATAGCGGGGGGGCAAGCACAGATACGCAGTATTTT.

J is TRBJ2-7 and V is TRBV6-1; 10 positions match TRBD1. CDR1 and CDR2 from the germline V gene are MNHNS and SASEGT. CDR3 length equals 15 residues. The trim removed 3 bases at V and 3 bases at J, leaving 5 bases unmatched. In nucleotides, the CDR3 is TGTGCCAGCAGTGACGGGACAGGGGTCAACTACGAGCAGTACTTC. Protein sequence: CASSDGTGVNYEQYF.

V usage is TRBV2 and J usage is TRBJ2-1, with D possibly matching TRBD2 (6 bases). V dropped 4 bases and J dropped 3 bases, with 10 bases sitting between them. The germline V gene encodes CDR1 SNHLY and CDR2 FYNNEI. The length of the CDR3 is 14 residues. The CDR3 coding sequence is TGTGCCAGCAGTGGGGACTCCCTCTACAATGAGCAGTTCTTC. This translates into CASSGDSLYNEQFF.

The chain has TRBV5-5 and TRBJ2-7; 9 bases match TRBD1. The CDR3 loop spans 15 amino acids. The V and J ends lost 4 bases and 3 bases, in that order; junction bases with no gene match: 8. Germline CDR1 and CDR2: SGHKS and YYEKEE (reference sequence). CDR3 bases: TGTGCCAGCAGCACTCCGGGACAGGGACTCTACGAGCAGTACTTC. Translation gives CASSTPGQGLYEQYF.

This chain connects TRBV20-1 to TRBJ2-7; D may be TRBD2 (5 bases). The germline gives CDR1 DFQATT, CDR2 SNEGSKA (reference sequence). This CDR3 has 10 residues. V was cut by 6 bases and J by 4 bases, with 7 bases left in between. CDR3 residues: CSARGYEQYF. The CDR3 DNA sequence: TGCAGTGCCCGAGGGTACGAGCAGTACTTC.

The chain links TRBV7-2 to TRBJ1-1; D might be TRBD1 (6 bases). Germline V gives CDR1 SGHTA, CDR2 FQGNSA. The CDR3 loop spans 14 amino acids. V gave up 6 bases and J gave up 4 bases, with 15 bases separating them. The CDR3 DNA follows: TGTGCCAGCAGGGGATTTACAGGGTTCACTGAAGCTTTCTTT. This translates into CASRGFTGFTEAFF.

The rearrangement joins TRBV27 to TRBJ2-1; the D is unclear. Deletions cut 3 bases from V and 0 bases from J, with 12 bases between. Germline loops: CDR1 MNHEY, CDR2 SMNVEV (reference sequence). This CDR3 contains 16 residues. In DNA, the CDR3 is TGTGCCAGCAGTTTGTTATCCGTTAGCTCCTACAATGAGCAGTTCTTC. Translating gives CASSLLSVSSYNEQFF.

The chain recombines TRBV7-9 with TRBJ2-1; TRBD2 aligns across 11 bases. CDR1 SEHNR and CDR2 FQNEAQ come from the germline V gene (reference sequence). V lost 3 bases and J lost 8; bases outside the gene matches: 3. There are 14 residues in the CDR3. This CDR3 is CASSLTSGIHEQFF. The CDR3 coding sequence is TGTGCCAGCAGCTTGACTAGCGGGATTCATGAGCAGTTCTTC.

The chain recombines TRBV6-6 with TRBJ2-5; D perhaps matches TRBD1 (6 bases). Trimming pared 6 bases from V and 2 bases from J, leaving 16 bases between. The germline gives CDR1 MNHNY, CDR2 SVGAGI (reference sequence). The CDR3 length is 15 residues. The CDR3 region has the DNA TGTGCCAGCAGGACTAAGGACAGATTACAAGAGACCCAGTACTTC. This codes for CASRTKDRLQETQYF.

This rearrangement joins TRBV10-3 to TRBJ1-5, with unresolved D. The V gene lost 4 bases and the J gene lost 7 bases, with 11 bases spanning the gap. The CDR3 runs to 13 residues. Germline CDR1 ENHRY, CDR2 SYGVKD. CDR3 DNA sequence: TGTGCCATCAGTGTTGCGGGAGGGCAGCCCCAGCATTTT. Encoded protein: CAISVAGGQPQHF.

The V gene is TRBV10-2, the J gene TRBJ1-2; the D is unclear. The V gene lost 6 bases and the J gene lost 2 bases, with 7 bases spanning the gap. Germline values: CDR1 WSHSY, CDR2 SAAADI. The length of the CDR3 is 12 residues. CDR3 in DNA: TGCGCCAGCAGCATACAGAACTATGGCTACACCTTC. It translates to CASSIQNYGYTF.

The chain has TRBV28 and TRBJ2-1; 10 bases match TRBD2. Trimming took 5 bases from V and 13 from J; bases not matched to a gene: 17. This CDR3 has 16 residues. Germline CDR1 and CDR2: MDHEN and SYDVKM. The CDR3 protein is CASSAPIRLAGCIQFF. CDR3 coding DNA: TGTGCCAGCAGTGCCCCTATTAGACTAGCGGGCTGCATTCAGTTCTTC. Using reference TRBV28 and TRBJ2-1 for the parts outside the CDR3, the full variable domain is DVKVTQSSRYLVKRTGEKVFLECVQDMDHENMFWYRQDPGLGLRLIYFSYDVKMKEKGDIPEGYSVSREKKERFSLILESASTNQTSMYLCASSAPIRLAGCIQFFGPGTRLTVL.

J is TRBJ2-3 and V is TRBV30, with 10 bases that match TRBD2. Per germline, CDR1 GTSNPN and CDR2 SVGIG (reference sequence). This CDR3 comprises 16 residues. J gave up 5 bases and V 2 bases, and 10 bases lay outside the gene matches. The CDR3 DNA reads TGTGCCTGGAGTACCGGGACTAGCGCGGGTAGAGATACGCAGTATTTT. Encoded protein: CAWSTGTSAGRDTQYF. The entire variable domain, with the rest obtained from reference TRBV30 and TRBJ2-3, is as follows: SQTIHQWPATLVQPVGSPLSLECTVEGTSNPNLYWYRQAAGRGLQLLFYSVGIGQISSEVPQNLSASRPQDRQFILSSKKLLLSDSGFYLCAWSTGTSAGRDTQYFGPGTRLTVL.

This CDR3 is CAWSARRSGGEKVGQPQHF. CDR3 bases: TGTGCCTGGAGTGCCCGAAGGTCAGGGGGCGAGAAGGTCGGTCAGCCCCAGCATTTT. The chain links TRBV30 to TRBJ1-5; TRBD1 matches at 8 bases. Germline V gives CDR1 GTSNPN, CDR2 SVGIG (reference sequence). This CDR3 has 19 amino acids. V lost 1 base to trimming and J lost 6 bases; unmatched junction nucleotides: 20. Based on the CDR3 plus reference TRBV30 and TRBJ1-5, the full variable domain is SQTIHQWPATLVQPVGSPLSLECTVEGTSNPNLYWYRQAAGRGLQLLFYSVGIGQISSEVPQNLSASRPQDRQFILSSKKLLLSDSGFYLCAWSARRSGGEKVGQPQHFGDGTRLSIL.

The rearrangement uses TRBV19 and TRBJ1-1, with TRBD1 matching over 7 bases. Germline CDR1 is LNHDA and CDR2 is SQIVND (reference sequence). This CDR3 is 13 amino acids long. V shed 4 bases and J 4 bases; nucleotides not matched to a gene: 3. CDR3 loop: CASSKGAGTEAFF. The DNA for the CDR3 is TGTGCCAGTAGTAAGGGGGCCGGCACTGAAGCTTTCTTT.

This chain connects TRBV7-3 to TRBJ2-1, with D unclear. CDR3 size: 15 residues. V lost 5 bases and J 0 bases, leaving 11 bases between the germline ends. Germline loops: CDR1 SGHTA, CDR2 FQGTGA. The CDR3 nucleotides read TGTGCCAGCAGCCCCCTGCCGAGCTCCTACAATGAGCAGTTCTTC. It yields the protein CASSPLPSSYNEQFF.

This clone was seen a handful of times. V gene TRBV28 combines with J gene TRBJ2-6, with TRBD1 matching over 7 bases. Trimming removed 6 bases from V and 1 base from J; junction bases left unmatched: 12. Germline values: CDR1 MDHEN, CDR2 SYDVKM. The CDR3 is 18 residues long. CDR3 residues: CASRSPDRLLSGANVLTF. DNA for the CDR3: TGTGCCAGCAGGTCCCCGGACAGGCTTCTTTCTGGGGCCAACGTCCTGACTTTC.

CDR3 in amino acids: CATSRQGSNEKLFF. In DNA form, the CDR3 reads TGTGCCACCAGCAGACAGGGCTCTAATGAAAAACTGTTTTTT. The chain carries TRBV15 and TRBJ1-4, with a tentative D call TRBD1 (5 bases). Between the trimmed V and J ends, which lost 2 bases and 3 bases, there was a span of 7 bases. Germline CDR1 LNHNV, CDR2 YYDKDF (reference sequence). CDR3 size: 14 residues.

This chain links TRBV5-6 with TRBJ2-5; D may be TRBD1 (7 bases). The CDR3 extends over 14 amino acids. The ends were cut back, 1 base at V and 4 bases at J, with 11 bases in the middle. Per germline, CDR1 SGHDT and CDR2 YYEEEE. The CDR3 nucleotides read TGTGCCAGCAGCTTGAGGGGGGACAGAGAGACCCAGTACTTC. This encodes CASSLRGDRETQYF.

The V and J genes are TRBV5-1 and TRBJ1-1; D is possibly TRBD1 (6 bases). Germline CDR1 SGHRS, CDR2 YFSETQ. V lost 3 bases, J lost 3 bases, and 9 bases lay in between. This CDR3 region has 13 residues. The CDR3 DNA is TGCGCCAGCAGCTCGGGACAAGACACTGAAGCTTTCTTT. Its translation is CASSSGQDTEAFF.

The V and J genes are TRBV27 and TRBJ2-3, with a tentative D call TRBD2 (5 bases). There are 16 residues in the CDR3. Germline V gene data show CDR1 as MNHEY and CDR2 as SMNVEV (reference sequence). V was trimmed by 5 bases and J by 1 base, leaving 16 bases between them. In DNA, the CDR3 is TGTGCCAGCAGTAGTAATTCCGTCGGGGGCACAGATACGCAGTATTTT. Its translation: CASSSNSVGGTDTQYF.

The chain uses TRBV9 and TRBJ1-1, with D possibly TRBD1 on 5 matching bases. CDR1 and CDR2 from the germline V gene are SGDLS and YYNGEE. This CDR3 spans 15 amino acids. Trimming removed 0 bases from V and 5 bases from J, with 14 bases in between. CDR3 protein: CASSVDGGDGTEAFF. In nucleotides, the CDR3 is TGTGCCAGCAGCGTAGACGGGGGAGATGGGACTGAAGCTTTCTTT.

The chain recombines TRBV5-6 with TRBJ1-1; D is uncertain. There are 13 residues in the CDR3. V lost 0 bases and J 5 bases, leaving 8 bases between the germline ends. Germline V gives CDR1 SGHDT, CDR2 YYEEEE. DNA of the CDR3: TGTGCCAGCAGCTTGGGGAGTTCGACTGAAGCTTTCTTT. This translates into CASSLGSSTEAFF.

The chain links TRBV13 to TRBJ1-5; a possible D gene is TRBD1 (6 bases). Trimming stripped 5 bases from V and 2 bases from J, with 7 bases between. The germline CDR1 and CDR2 sequences are PRHDT and FYEKMQ (reference sequence). The CDR3 extends over 13 amino acids. The DNA for the CDR3 is TGTGCCAGCAGCGGGGGCGGCAATCAGCCCCAGCATTTT. Encoded protein: CASSGGGNQPQHF.

Only one count was recorded for this clone. V usage is TRBV9 and J usage is TRBJ2-1, with TRBD2 matching over 8 bases. J gave up 7 bases and V 3 bases, and 9 bases lay outside the gene matches. The CDR3 is 15 residues long. Germline CDR1 SGDLS, CDR2 YYNGEE. CDR3: CASSDRGGLGNEQFF. CDR3 bases: TGTGCCAGCAGCGACCGGGGGGGCTTGGGAAATGAGCAGTTCTTC. Filled out from reference TRBV9 and TRBJ2-1, the complete variable domain reads DSGVTQTPKHLITATGQRVTLRCSPRSGDLSVYWYQQSLDQGLQFLIQYYNGEERAKGNILERFSAQQFPDLHSELNLSSLELGDSALYFCASSDRGGLGNEQFFGPGTRLTVL.

The chain couples TRBV6-1 to TRBJ2-7; no definite D call. Trimming left V 7 bases short and J 5 bases short, with 9 bases between. The CDR3 runs to 11 residues. CDR1 and CDR2 from the germline V gene are MNHNS and SASEGT. The CDR3 region has the DNA TGTGCCAGCATACTGATCCACGAGCAGTACTTC. This gives the protein CASILIHEQYF.

This CDR3 is CASSQTGKNQPQHF. Here the CDR3 DNA reads TGTGCCAGCAGTCAAACAGGGAAAAATCAGCCCCAGCATTTT. The chain carries TRBV28 and TRBJ1-5; maybe TRBD1 (6 bases). The length of the CDR3 is 14 residues. In germline, CDR1 is MDHEN, CDR2 SYDVKM. V was cut by 5 bases and J by 4 bases, with 12 bases left in between.

The chain combines TRBV19 with TRBJ2-7, with 7 bases identical to TRBD1. Germline CDR1 reads LNHDA; CDR2 reads SQIVND (reference sequence). CDR3 length: 15 amino acids. V dropped 6 bases and J dropped 4; count of bases not matched to a gene: 12. Written as DNA, the CDR3 is TGTGCCAGTAGATTGGGTAGGGACAGCAGTTACGAGCAGTACTTC. It translates to CASRLGRDSSYEQYF.

This rearrangement joins TRBV29-1 to TRBJ2-7; 9 bases are shared with TRBD2. Germline values: CDR1 SQVTM, CDR2 ANQGSEA. J was trimmed by 4 bases and V by 5 bases; bases with no gene match: 12. The CDR3 is made up of 15 amino acids. The CDR3 protein is CSVLGLAGHRYEQYF. In nucleotides, the CDR3 is TGCAGCGTTTTAGGGCTAGCGGGACACCGATACGAGCAGTACTTC.